What follows are 3 T cell receptor beta chains derived from one specimen sequenced in a study of response to subunit inactivated influenza vaccine. TCRdb processed the RT-PCR reads anew with MiXCR; each CDR3 protein has one entry. The sample has 650,000 to 800,000 distinct CDR3 sequences; approximately 17% are singletons. This sample comprised PBMCs from blood, obtained 5 days after vaccination. These receptors were obtained from a man aged 45 to 65 who received an inactivated influenza vaccine.

In this sample, this clonotype turned up a few times. The V gene is TRBV12-3 or TRBV12-4, the J gene TRBJ2-7, with 7 positions matching TRBD1. This CDR3 contains 12 residues. Unmatched junction bases numbered 8, after V lost 5 bases and J lost 10 bases. CDR3 sequence reads: CASSPVIGGQYF. CDR3 in DNA: TGTGCCAGCAGTCCCGTAATAGGGGGCCAGTACTTC.

This clonotype was seen only a few times. The CDR3 nucleotides read TGCGCCAGCAGCCTAACCGACAGCGCGAACACCGGGGAGCTGTTTTTT. The encoded protein is CASSLTDSANTGELFF. The chain has TRBV5-1 and TRBJ2-2, with TRBD1 as a possible D gene (5 bases). The CDR3 contains 16 residues. From germline, CDR1 is SGHRS and CDR2 YFSETQ. Between the trimmed V and J ends, which lost 4 bases and 0 bases, there was a span of 13 bases.

The table lists this clonotype with a few counts. The J gene is TRBJ1-1, the V gene TRBV6-5; D is possibly TRBD1 (5 bases). Germline V gene data show CDR1 as MNHEY and CDR2 as SVGAGI. This CDR3 has 13 residues. Trimming removed 2 bases from V and 4 bases from J, with 8 bases in between. The CDR3 DNA follows: TGTGCCAGCAGTTACGGGGGTAGCACTGAAGCTTTCTTT. Residues: CASSYGGSTEAFF.